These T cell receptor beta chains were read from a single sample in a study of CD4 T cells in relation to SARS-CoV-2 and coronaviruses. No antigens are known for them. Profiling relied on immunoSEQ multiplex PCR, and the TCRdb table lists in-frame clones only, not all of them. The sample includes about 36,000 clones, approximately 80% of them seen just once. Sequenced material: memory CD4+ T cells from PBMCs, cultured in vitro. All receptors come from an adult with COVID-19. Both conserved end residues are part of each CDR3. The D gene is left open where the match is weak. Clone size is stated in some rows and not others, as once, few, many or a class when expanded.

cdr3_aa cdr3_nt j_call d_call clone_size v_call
CASSKQGRDTGELFF TGCGCCAGCAGCAAGCAGGGTAGGGACACCGGGGAGCTGTTTTTT TRBJ2-2 - - TRBV4-1
CASSPDRGTEAFF TGTGCCAGCAGTCCCGACAGGGGCACTGAAGCTTTCTTT TRBJ1-1 TRBD1 few TRBV27
CAISESSRPYEQYF TGTGCCATCAGTGAGTCGTCTCGTCCCTACGAGCAGTACTTC TRBJ2-7 - few TRBV10-3
CSVVLGAGGETQYF TGCAGCGTTGTTCTTGGGGCGGGAGGAGAGACCCAGTACTTC TRBJ2-5 TRBD2 - TRBV29-1
CASSPGRFSEQYF TGTGCCAGTAGTCCAGGGAGGTTTAGCGAGCAGTACTTC TRBJ2-7 - - TRBV19
CASILAGGWTGELFF TGTGCCAGCATCCTAGCGGGAGGGTGGACCGGGGAGCTGTTTTTT TRBJ2-2 TRBD2 - TRBV28
CASSRLVRENTGELFF TGTGCCAGCAGCCGGCTTGTGCGGGAGAACACCGGGGAGCTGTTTTTT TRBJ2-2 - - TRBV5-5
CASSGGPETQYF TGTGCCAGCTCGGGGGGGCCCGAGACCCAGTACTTC TRBJ2-5 TRBD2 - TRBV7-2
CASSPDGGLGNTIYF TGTGCCAGCAGCCCCGACGGCGGGTTGGGAAACACCATATATTTT TRBJ1-3 - once TRBV5-6
CASSNSETRRDRDHEQYF TGTGCCAGCAGCAATTCGGAGACCCGCCGGGACAGGGACCACGAGCAGTACTTC TRBJ2-7 - once TRBV21-1
CASSLQGSGNTIYF TGTGCCAGCAGCTTGCAGGGCTCTGGAAACACCATATATTTT TRBJ1-3 - - TRBV5-6
CASSVRLGPYNEQFF TGTGCCAGCAGCGTAAGGCTAGGACCCTACAATGAGCAGTTCTTC TRBJ2-1 - - TRBV9
CAITETSVNNEQFF TGTGCCATCACCGAGACTAGCGTGAACAATGAGCAGTTCTTC TRBJ2-1 TRBD2 - TRBV10-3
CSASSAGGPLNEQFF TGCAGTGCTAGTTCCGCGGGAGGGCCTCTAAATGAGCAGTTCTTC TRBJ2-1 TRBD2 - TRBV20-1
CASSDLASNYEQYF TGTGCCAGCAGTGACCTAGCTTCAAACTACGAGCAGTACTTC TRBJ2-7 - few TRBV2
CASSLQGAPNSEAFF TGTGCCAGCAGTTTACAGGGGGCGCCGAACTCTGAAGCTTTCTTT TRBJ1-1 TRBD1 - TRBV28
CASSSSPSGRALYTQYF TGTGCCAGCAGCTCCTCCCCTAGCGGGAGGGCCCTCTATACGCAGTATTTT TRBJ2-3 TRBD2 few TRBV11-2
CASSSNRAYEQYF TGTGCCAGCAGTTCTAACAGGGCCTACGAGCAGTACTTC TRBJ2-7 - - TRBV12-3/TRBV12-4
CASSQNAQGYEQPQHF TGCGCCAGCAGCCAAAACGCACAGGGTTATGAACAGCCCCAGCATTTT TRBJ1-5 - - TRBV4-1
CASQRANPSYEQYF TGTGCCAGCCAGCGGGCAAACCCTTCCTACGAGCAGTACTTC TRBJ2-7 - few TRBV6-5
CASSEWDRGGYTF TGTGCCAGCAGTGAATGGGACAGGGGTGGCTACACCTTC TRBJ1-2 TRBD1 few TRBV6-1
CASSQRSGRSGTGELFF TGCGCCAGCAGCCAACGTAGCGGGAGGAGCGGCACCGGGGAGCTGTTTTTT TRBJ2-2 TRBD2 - TRBV4-1
CASSFSTGTVGHEQYF TGTGCCAGCAGTTTTTCGACGGGGACGGTAGGGCACGAGCAGTACTTC TRBJ2-7 - few TRBV28
CASSLPPGSFGYTF TGTGCCAGCAGTCTACCCCCGGGGAGCTTTGGCTACACCTTC TRBJ1-2 - - TRBV28
CASSLASWTLNTEAFF TGTGCCAGCAGCTTAGCCTCCTGGACACTGAACACTGAAGCTTTCTTT TRBJ1-1 - few TRBV11-2
CASSEGASGSYEQYF TGTGCCAGCAGTGAAGGGGCTAGCGGGAGTTACGAGCAGTACTTC TRBJ2-7 TRBD2 - TRBV6-1
CASRSATGNTVNQPQHF TGTGCCAGCAGATCAGCTACCGGGAACACGGTCAATCAGCCCCAGCATTTT TRBJ1-5 - few TRBV28
CASSIQGVGKNIQYF TGTGCCAGTAGTATCCAGGGTGTCGGCAAAAACATTCAGTACTTC TRBJ2-4 - once TRBV19
CASSFGVGGYNEQFF TGTGCCAGCAGCTTTGGTGTGGGAGGATACAATGAGCAGTTCTTC TRBJ2-1 - - TRBV7-6
CASSFFITGSYEQYF TGTGCCAGCAGCTTTTTTATAACCGGATCCTACGAGCAGTACTTC TRBJ2-7 - - TRBV7-8
CSVYDGGNSYNEQFF TGCAGCGTTTACGATGGCGGGAACTCCTACAATGAGCAGTTCTTC TRBJ2-1 - - TRBV29-1
CASSLDEASGNTIYF TGTGCCAGCAGCCTCGACGAGGCCAGTGGAAACACCATATATTTT TRBJ1-3 - - TRBV28
CASSLVLAGSREQYF TGCGCCAGCAGCTTGGTTCTAGCGGGATCGCGGGAGCAGTACTTC TRBJ2-7 TRBD2 - TRBV5-1
CASSLLGGGPHNEQFF TGTGCCAGCTCACTTTTAGGGGGAGGGCCCCACAATGAGCAGTTCTTC TRBJ2-1 - - TRBV18